One sample yielded the 9 T cell receptor beta chains listed below, sequenced in a study of T-cell reconstitution after alpha-beta-depleted transplantation in children. A library of TCRbeta sequences, prepared with unique molecular identifiers, was generated. MiXCR was run by TCRdb on the PCR reads, yielding one entry per CDR3 protein. The sample contains 84,000 or so distinct CDR3 sequences, around 16% of which appear only once. Sequencing was performed on PBMCs, mostly from graft donor cells, taken 180 days after TCRalphabeta/CD19-depleted stem cell transplant. These receptors all come from a male patient aged 2-9 years who had a stem cell transplant for acute lymphoblastic leukemia, so the T cells may come from the graft donor.

The chain has TRBV27 and TRBJ2-7; D may be TRBD1 (7 bases). The CDR3 spans 14 residues. V shed 5 bases and J shed 6 bases, with 17 bases lying between them. The V gene's germline CDR1 is MNHEY and CDR2 SMNVEV (reference sequence). The CDR3 bases are TGTGCCAGCAGTCCGTGGGGCAGGGGGGCCGAGCAGTACTTC. It encodes CASSPWGRGAEQYF.

This chain connects TRBV7-2 to TRBJ2-2; D uncertain. Germline values: CDR1 SGHTA, CDR2 FQGNSA. Trimming shortened V by 5 bases and J by 7 bases, and 17 bases separated the two germline ends. There are 15 residues in the CDR3. The CDR3 spells CASSPGPYVGGELFF. DNA for the CDR3: TGTGCCAGCAGCCCCGGCCCCTACGTGGGCGGGGAGCTGTTTTTT.

The genes are TRBV20-1 and TRBJ2-2, with 7 positions matching TRBD2. Trimming took 2 bases from V and 5 from J; bases not matched to a gene: 5. There are 14 residues in the CDR3. Germline V gives CDR1 DFQATT, CDR2 SNEGSKA (reference sequence). The CDR3 DNA reads TGCAGTGCTAGATGGGGGGGGAGGACCGGGGAGCTGTTTTTT. Amino acids: CSARWGGRTGELFF.

The rearrangement uses TRBV24-1 and TRBJ2-1, with D perhaps TRBD1 (5 bases). The CDR3 sequence is 17 residues long. CDR1 and CDR2 from the germline V gene are KGHDR and SFDVKD. Trimming took off 3 bases at V and 5 bases at J, with 19 bases between the two ends. The CDR3 sequence is CATSDRLGRDINNEQFF. The DNA for the CDR3 is TGTGCCACCAGTGATCGCCTTGGCAGGGATATTAACAATGAGCAGTTCTTC.

The rearrangement links TRBV18 to TRBJ1-1; the D is unclear. Per germline, CDR1 KGHSH and CDR2 LQKENI. V was clipped by 3 bases and J by 5 bases, with 13 bases between them. The CDR3 length is 14 residues. The CDR3 region has the DNA TGTGCCAGCTCACCGGCCCAGGTAGGGACTGAAGCTTTCTTT. It translates to CASSPAQVGTEAFF.

This clonotype was counted ten times or more. V is TRBV5-1 and J is TRBJ2-7, with D perhaps TRBD2 (5 bases). Germline CDR1 SGHRS, CDR2 YFSETQ. The CDR3 loop spans 15 amino acids. The V end lost 4 bases, the J end lost 3 bases, and 17 bases lay between the germline ends. This chain's CDR3 is CASSPTSGIDYEQYF. DNA for the CDR3: TGCGCCAGCAGCCCAACATCGGGGATTGACTACGAGCAGTACTTC.

This clonotype has a handful of counts. This sequence joins TRBV5-1 and TRBJ2-3, with 10 bases lining up with TRBD1. The V segment lost 4 bases and the J segment 2 bases; nucleotides outside the gene matches: 4. Germline CDR1 and CDR2: SGHRS and YFSETQ. The CDR3 loop spans 15 amino acids. The DNA for the CDR3 is TGCGCCAGCAGCCGGACAGGGGGTATCACAGATACGCAGTATTTT. It codes for CASSRTGGITDTQYF. Filled out from reference TRBV5-1 and TRBJ2-3, the complete variable domain reads KAGVTQTPRYLIKTRGQQVTLSCSPISGHRSVSWYQQTPGQGLQFLFEYFSETQRNKGNFPGRFSGRQFSNSRSEMNVSTLELGDSALYLCASSRTGGITDTQYFGPGTRLTVL.

This chain links TRBV4-3 with TRBJ1-2; no clear D gene. Trimming took off 2 bases at V and 4 bases at J, with 8 bases between the two ends. Germline V lookup: CDR1 LGHNA, CDR2 YSLEER. CDR3 size: 13 residues. For the CDR3, the DNA is TGCGCCAGCAGCCAATCTCCAGGCTATGGCTACACCTTC. This encodes CASSQSPGYGYTF.

The V gene is TRBV5-4, the J gene TRBJ1-2; a possible D gene is TRBD1 (5 bases). With 4 bases removed from V and 8 bases from J, the gap between germline ends came to 15 bases. Germline V gives CDR1 SGHNT, CDR2 YYREEE (reference sequence). The CDR3 runs to 13 residues. This CDR3 reads CASSLREFEGYTF. DNA for the CDR3: TGTGCCAGCAGCCTCAGGGAGTTTGAAGGCTACACCTTC.